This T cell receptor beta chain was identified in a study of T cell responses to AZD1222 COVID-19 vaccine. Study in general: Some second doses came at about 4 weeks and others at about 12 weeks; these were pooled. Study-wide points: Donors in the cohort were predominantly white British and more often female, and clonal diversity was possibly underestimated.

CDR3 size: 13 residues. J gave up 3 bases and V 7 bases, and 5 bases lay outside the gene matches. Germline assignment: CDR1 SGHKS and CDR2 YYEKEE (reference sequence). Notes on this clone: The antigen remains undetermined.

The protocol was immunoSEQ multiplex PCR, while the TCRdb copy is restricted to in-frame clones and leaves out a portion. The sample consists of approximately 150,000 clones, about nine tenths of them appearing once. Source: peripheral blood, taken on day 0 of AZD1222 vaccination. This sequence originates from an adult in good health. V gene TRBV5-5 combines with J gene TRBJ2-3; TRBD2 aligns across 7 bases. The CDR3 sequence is CASRAGVTDTQYF. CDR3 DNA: TGTGCCAGCCGGGCGGGAGTAACAGATACGCAGTATTTT.